This T cell receptor (beta chain) was identified during a study of radiotherapy plus CTLA-4 blockade in lung cancer. CDR3 size: 15 residues. V lost 4 bases to trimming and J lost 6 bases, with 18 bases between them. Germline V CDR1 and CDR2: SGHDN, FVKESK. Assay: immunoSEQ multiplex PCR; the TCRdb copy retains only in-frame clones and omits some. The sample has approximately 100,000 clones; about 84% are singletons. This TCR derives from a human donor with non-small cell lung cancer that progressed on radiotherapy plus ipilimumab. Some clones in this sample may be carry-over from other donors' samples. This specimen was peripheral blood, taken from a patient treated with radiotherapy plus ipilimumab. The chain has TRBV14 and TRBJ1-1; perhaps TRBD1 as D (6 bases). For the CDR3, the DNA is TGTGCCAGCAGCCGCCTAGGGACAAGCCTCGCTGAAGCTTTCTTT. It encodes CASSRLGTSLAEAFF.